The 10 T cell receptor beta chains reported below all come from one sample, sequenced in a study of regulatory T cells in long-lasting Graves disease. Time point indicated: persistent/refractory GD, antithyroid drugs over 5 years with positive TRAb. PBMC-derived RNA was used for the TCR library. Arm-PCR of CDR3 regions and iRepertoire HTBI primers were the basis on which TCR beta libraries were built. Each CDR3 protein is one row after TCRdb ran MiXCR on the multiplex PCR reads. Found here are about 470,000 distinct CDR3 sequences, less than 25% of them singletons; the top ten hold 7.8%. The specimen was peripheral blood mononuclear cells (PBMCs), collected when the disease was refractory, from a patient treated with antithyroid drugs. Receptors were obtained from a female donor with Graves disease.

This clonotype was recorded at least ten times. The chain joins TRBV15 to TRBJ2-7; either TRBD1 or TRBD2 may supply D (5 bases each). V shed 0 bases and J shed 6 bases, with 12 bases lying between them. This CDR3 contains 14 residues. Germline V gene data show CDR1 as LNHNV and CDR2 as YYDKDF (reference sequence). The CDR3: CATSRDRFGGEQYF. The DNA of the CDR3 is TGTGCCACCAGCAGAGATCGATTTGGGGGCGAGCAGTACTTC.

In this sample, this clonotype turned up many times. The V call is TRBV6-1, the J call TRBJ1-2; D is ambiguous. The length of the CDR3 is 14 residues. Per the germline V gene, CDR1 is MNHNS and CDR2 is SASEGT. V was trimmed by 0 bases and J by 7 bases, leaving 12 bases between them. CDR3: CASSEALPLRGYTF. CDR3 nucleotides: TGTGCCAGCAGTGAAGCGCTCCCGCTCCGTGGCTACACCTTC.

This chain joins TRBV3-1 and TRBJ2-2, with 12 bases fitting TRBD2. Germline V gene lookup returns CDR1 LGHDT and CDR2 YNNKEL (reference sequence). The CDR3 totals 17 residues. Losses at the gene ends were 3 bases for V and 2 bases for J; bases not matched to a gene: 4. The CDR3 DNA is TGTGCCAGCAGCCATGGACTAGCGGGACAAAACACCGGGGAGCTGTTTTTT. Protein sequence: CASSHGLAGQNTGELFF.

This clonotype was counted ten times or more. The chain employs TRBV5-1 and TRBJ1-1; TRBD1 matches at 7 bases. V lost 3 bases and J lost 10; bases outside the gene matches: 12. Germline-derived CDR1 and CDR2 are SGHRS and YFSETQ. This CDR3 has 14 residues. CDR3 nucleotides: TGCGCCAGCAGCTCCCTCTCCCTCCAGGGGGGAGCTTTCTTT. Translation gives CASSSLSLQGGAFF. The variable domain in full, with the rest retrieved from reference TRBV5-1 and TRBJ1-1, is KAGVTQTPRYLIKTRGQQVTLSCSPISGHRSVSWYQQTPGQGLQFLFEYFSETQRNKGNFPGRFSGRQFSNSRSEMNVSTLELGDSALYLCASSSLSLQGGAFFGQGTRLTVV.

A word on this clonotype: A much more abundant neighbour one base away suggests this may be a read error. The V and J genes are TRBV7-2 and TRBJ2-2; tentative D call: TRBD2 (5 bases). The CDR3 extends over 13 amino acids. Germline assignment: CDR1 SGHTA and CDR2 FQGNSA. The CDR3 DNA is TGTGCCAGCAGCTTAGCGCGAACCGGGGAGCTGTCTTTT. Translating it yields CASSLARTGELSF.

V and J are TRBV6-1 and TRBJ1-6; 8 nucleotides align to TRBD1. The trim removed 4 bases at V and 6 bases at J, leaving 5 bases unmatched. The CDR3 is made up of 15 amino acids. The germline V gene encodes CDR1 MNHNS and CDR2 SASEGT. The CDR3 sequence is CASSGLTGANSPLHF. For the CDR3, the DNA is TGTGCCAGCAGTGGTCTGACAGGGGCTAATTCACCCCTCCACTTT.

The CDR3 spells CASSPVEGLTDTQYF. In nucleotides, the CDR3 is TGTGCCAGCAGCCCGGTGGAGGGATTGACAGATACGCAGTATTTT. The V call is TRBV12-3 or TRBV12-4, the J call TRBJ2-3; D possibly corresponds to TRBD2 (6 bases). This CDR3 is built from 15 residues. The germline V and J ends were trimmed by 6 bases and 3 bases, with 16 bases remaining between them.

About this clonotype itself: This may arise from a read error, as a much more abundant clone is one base away. The chain recombines TRBV28 with TRBJ1-5; 7 bases match TRBD1. CDR3 size: 14 residues. Germline values: CDR1 MDHEN, CDR2 SYDVKM. CDR3 amino acids: CACSSETGIQPQHF. The CDR3, as DNA: TGTGCCTGCAGTTCCGAGACAGGGATCCAGCCCCAGCATTTT.

This clonotype came up a few times. The chain joins TRBV4-3 to TRBJ2-7; TRBD2 matches 8 bases. With 0 bases clipped from V and 4 bases from J, the junction kept 8 bases outside the gene matches. CDR1 is LGHNA and CDR2 is YSLEER in the germline V gene. The CDR3 consists of 16 residues. DNA of the CDR3: TGCGCCAGCAGCCAAGATATCGGGCAGCGGGAGTACGAGCAGTACTTC. It yields the protein CASSQDIGQREYEQYF.

This clonotype was observed a few times. The chain links TRBV30 to TRBJ2-1; D is unresolved. Trimming removed 3 bases at V and 4 bases at J, with 10 bases between. Per the germline V gene, CDR1 is GTSNPN and CDR2 is SVGIG (reference sequence). This CDR3 has 13 amino acids. CDR3 nucleotide sequence: TGTGCCTGGAGCGGCAGTCGGTACAATGAGCAGTTCTTC. Amino acids: CAWSGSRYNEQFF. Looking up the rest from reference TRBV30 and TRBJ2-1 gives the full variable domain: SQTIHQWPATLVQPVGSPLSLECTVEGTSNPNLYWYRQAAGRGLQLLFYSVGIGQISSEVPQNLSASRPQDRQFILSSKKLLLSDSGFYLCAWSGSRYNEQFFGPGTRLTVL.